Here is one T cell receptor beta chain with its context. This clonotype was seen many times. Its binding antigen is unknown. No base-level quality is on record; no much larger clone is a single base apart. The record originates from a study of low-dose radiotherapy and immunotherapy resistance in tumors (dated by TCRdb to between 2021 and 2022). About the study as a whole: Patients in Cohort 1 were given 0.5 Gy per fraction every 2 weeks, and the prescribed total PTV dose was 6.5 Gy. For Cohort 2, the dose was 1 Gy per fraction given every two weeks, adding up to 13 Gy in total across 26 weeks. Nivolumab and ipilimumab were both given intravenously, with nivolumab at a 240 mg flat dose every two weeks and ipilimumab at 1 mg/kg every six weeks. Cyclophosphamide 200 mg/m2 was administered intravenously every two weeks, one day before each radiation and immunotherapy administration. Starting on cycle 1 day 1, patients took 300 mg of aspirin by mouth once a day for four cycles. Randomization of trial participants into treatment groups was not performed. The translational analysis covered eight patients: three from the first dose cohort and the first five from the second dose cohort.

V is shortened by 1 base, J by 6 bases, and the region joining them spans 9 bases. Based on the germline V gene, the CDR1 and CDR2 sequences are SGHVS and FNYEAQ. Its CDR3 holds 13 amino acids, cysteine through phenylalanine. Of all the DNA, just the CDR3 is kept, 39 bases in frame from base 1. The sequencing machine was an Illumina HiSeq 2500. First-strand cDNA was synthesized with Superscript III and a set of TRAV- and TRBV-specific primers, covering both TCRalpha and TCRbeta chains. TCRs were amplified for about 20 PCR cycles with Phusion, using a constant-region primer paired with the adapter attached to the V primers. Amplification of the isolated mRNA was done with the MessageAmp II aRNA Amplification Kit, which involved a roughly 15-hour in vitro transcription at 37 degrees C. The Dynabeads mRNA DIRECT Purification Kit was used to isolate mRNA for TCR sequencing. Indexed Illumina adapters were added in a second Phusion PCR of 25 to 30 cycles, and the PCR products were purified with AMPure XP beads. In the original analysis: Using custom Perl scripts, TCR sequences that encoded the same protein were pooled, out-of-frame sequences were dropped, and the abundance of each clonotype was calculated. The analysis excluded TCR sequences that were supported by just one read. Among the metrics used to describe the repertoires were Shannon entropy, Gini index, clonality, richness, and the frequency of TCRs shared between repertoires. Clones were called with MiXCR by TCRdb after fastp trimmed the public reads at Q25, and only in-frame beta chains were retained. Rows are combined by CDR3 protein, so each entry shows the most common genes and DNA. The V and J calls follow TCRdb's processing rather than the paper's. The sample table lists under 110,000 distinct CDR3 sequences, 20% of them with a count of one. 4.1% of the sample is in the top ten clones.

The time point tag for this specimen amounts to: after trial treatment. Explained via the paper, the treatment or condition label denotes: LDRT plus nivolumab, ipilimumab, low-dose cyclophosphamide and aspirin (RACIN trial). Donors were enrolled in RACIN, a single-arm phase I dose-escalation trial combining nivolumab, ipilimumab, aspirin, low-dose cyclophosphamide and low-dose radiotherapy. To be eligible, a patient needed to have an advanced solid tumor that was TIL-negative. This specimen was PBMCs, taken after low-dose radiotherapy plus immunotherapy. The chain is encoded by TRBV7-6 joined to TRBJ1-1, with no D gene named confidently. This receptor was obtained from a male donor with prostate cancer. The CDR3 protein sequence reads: CASSLVGPSEAFF. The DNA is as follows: TGTGCCAGCAGCTTAGTAGGCCCATCTGAAGCTTTCTTT.